The source of this TCR beta chain is a study of blood T cell repertoires in COVID-19. Study overall: The analysed material was cDNA or gDNA that came from T cells, B-cell-depleted T cells, or PBMCs.

The CDR3 is 10 residues long. Recruits, aged roughly 18 to 95 years, lived in 24 US areas. In the source study's methods: Reference gene primer amplification yielded estimated nucleated cell counts. Profiled with immunoSEQ multiplex PCR; TCRdb holds only in-frame clones, not every one. The V and J calls and clone size were taken over from that table, and D and trimming were inferred from the DNA. Of approximately 200,000 clones in the sample, around 90% were seen once. The sequencing input was PBMCs or T cells enriched from blood (not recorded which). This chain connects TRBV21-1 to TRBJ1-2; the listed D gene, TRBD1, was not tested against the DNA. TRBV21-1 is labeled a pseudogene. The clonotype originates from a woman in her 30s who had recovered from COVID-19. The CDR3 here is CASSKVRRTF. In nucleotides, the CDR3 is TGTGCCAGCAGCAAAGTGAGAAGGACATTC.